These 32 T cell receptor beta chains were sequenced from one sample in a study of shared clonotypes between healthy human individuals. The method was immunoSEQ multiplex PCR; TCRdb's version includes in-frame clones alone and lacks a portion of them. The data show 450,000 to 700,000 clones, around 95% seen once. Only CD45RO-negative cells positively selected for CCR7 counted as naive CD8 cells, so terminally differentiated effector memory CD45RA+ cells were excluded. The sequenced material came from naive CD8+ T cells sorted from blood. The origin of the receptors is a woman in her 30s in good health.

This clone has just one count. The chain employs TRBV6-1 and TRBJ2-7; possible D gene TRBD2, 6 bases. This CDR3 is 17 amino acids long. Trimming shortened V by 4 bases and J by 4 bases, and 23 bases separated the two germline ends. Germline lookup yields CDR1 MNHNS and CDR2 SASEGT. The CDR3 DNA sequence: TGTGCCAGCAGTGGGTCCCGACTAGAAGTGATTGTATACGAGCAGTACTTC. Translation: CASSGSRLEVIVYEQYF.

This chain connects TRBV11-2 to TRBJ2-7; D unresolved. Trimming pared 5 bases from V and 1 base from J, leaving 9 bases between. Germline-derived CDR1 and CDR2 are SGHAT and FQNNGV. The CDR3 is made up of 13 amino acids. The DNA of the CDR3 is TGTGCCAGCAGCCACCCTGGATCCTACGAGCAGTACTTC. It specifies CASSHPGSYEQYF.

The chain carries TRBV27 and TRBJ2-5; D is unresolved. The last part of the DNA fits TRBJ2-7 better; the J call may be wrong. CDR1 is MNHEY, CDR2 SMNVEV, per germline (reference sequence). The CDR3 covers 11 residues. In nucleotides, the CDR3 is TGTGCCTCCCACCGGGCAGGCGAGCAGTACTTC. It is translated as CASHRAGEQYF.

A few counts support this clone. CDR3 DNA: TGTGCCAGCAAAGAACAGGGGGGATTAAGAGAGCAGTTCTTC. Translation: CASKEQGGLREQFF. The rearrangement links TRBV2 to TRBJ2-1, with 8 bases identical to TRBD1. The CDR3 totals 14 residues. The junction had 12 bases not matched to a gene; V was cut back by 7 bases and J by 10 bases. CDR1 and CDR2 from the germline V gene are SNHLY and FYNNEI.

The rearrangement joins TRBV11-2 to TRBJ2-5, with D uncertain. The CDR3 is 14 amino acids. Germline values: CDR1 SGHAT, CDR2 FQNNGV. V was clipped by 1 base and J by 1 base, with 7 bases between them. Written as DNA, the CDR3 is TGTGCCAGCAGCTTAGTTCCCCTCCAAGAGACCCAGTACTTC. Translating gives CASSLVPLQETQYF.

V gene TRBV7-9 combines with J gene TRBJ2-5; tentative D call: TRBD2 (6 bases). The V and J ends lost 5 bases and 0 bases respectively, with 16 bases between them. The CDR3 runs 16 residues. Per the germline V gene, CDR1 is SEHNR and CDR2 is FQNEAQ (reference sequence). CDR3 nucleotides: TGTGCCAGCAGCCGGGAGACTAGAAGGTACCAAGAGACCCAGTACTTC. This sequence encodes CASSRETRRYQETQYF. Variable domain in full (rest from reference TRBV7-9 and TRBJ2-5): DTGVSQNPRHKITKRGQNVTFRCDPISEHNRLYWYRQTLGQGPEFLTYFQNEAQLEKSRLLSDRFSAERPKGSFSTLEIQRTEQGDSAMYLCASSRETRRYQETQYFGPGTRLLVL.

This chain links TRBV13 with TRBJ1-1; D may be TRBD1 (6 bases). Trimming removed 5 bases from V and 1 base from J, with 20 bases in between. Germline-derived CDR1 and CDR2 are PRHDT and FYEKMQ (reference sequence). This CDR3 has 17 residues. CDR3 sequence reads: CASSPTPGQGKNTEAFF. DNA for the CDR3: TGTGCCAGCAGCCCCACCCCGGGGCAGGGGAAGAACACTGAAGCTTTCTTT.

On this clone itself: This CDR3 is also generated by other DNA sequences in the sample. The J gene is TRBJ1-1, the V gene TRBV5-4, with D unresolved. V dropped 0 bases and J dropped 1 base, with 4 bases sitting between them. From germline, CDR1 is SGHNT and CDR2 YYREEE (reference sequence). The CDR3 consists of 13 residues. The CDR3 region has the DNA TGTGCCAGCAGCTTGGGGGAGAACACTGAAGCTTTCTTT. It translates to CASSLGENTEAFF.

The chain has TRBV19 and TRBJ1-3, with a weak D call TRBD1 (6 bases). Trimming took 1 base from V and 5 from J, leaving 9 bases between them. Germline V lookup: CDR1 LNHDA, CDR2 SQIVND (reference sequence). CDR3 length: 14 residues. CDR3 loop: CASSIGQGRNTIYF. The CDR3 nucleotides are TGTGCCAGTAGTATAGGCCAGGGGAGAAACACCATATATTTT.

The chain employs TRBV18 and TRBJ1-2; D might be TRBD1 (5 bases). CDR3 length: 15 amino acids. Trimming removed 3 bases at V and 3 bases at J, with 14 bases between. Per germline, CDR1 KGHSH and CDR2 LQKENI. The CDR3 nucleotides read TGTGCCAGCTCACCGGTCGGGGGAGACGACTATGGCTACACCTTC. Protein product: CASSPVGGDDYGYTF.

CDR3 region: CASSKGTEAFF. CDR3 bases: TGTGCCAGCAGTAAGGGGACTGAAGCTTTCTTT. The V gene is TRBV6-5, the J gene TRBJ1-1; D is perhaps TRBD1 (5 bases). The CDR3 is made up of 11 amino acids. V was trimmed by 5 bases and J by 5 bases, leaving 6 bases between them. The germline V gene encodes CDR1 MNHEY and CDR2 SVGAGI.

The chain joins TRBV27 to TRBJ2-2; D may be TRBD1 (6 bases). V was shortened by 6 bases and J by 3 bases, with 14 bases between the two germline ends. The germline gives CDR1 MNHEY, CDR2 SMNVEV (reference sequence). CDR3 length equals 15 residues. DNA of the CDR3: TGTGCCAGCAGCCACACAGGGCTATACACCGGGGAGCTGTTTTTT. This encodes CASSHTGLYTGELFF.

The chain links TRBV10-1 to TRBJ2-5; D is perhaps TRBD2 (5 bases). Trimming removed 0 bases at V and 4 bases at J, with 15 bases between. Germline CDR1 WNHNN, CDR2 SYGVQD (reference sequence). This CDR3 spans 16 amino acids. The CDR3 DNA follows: TGCGCCAGCAGTGAGTCGCCCCTAGCTGGTGTAGAGACCCAGTACTTC. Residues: CASSESPLAGVETQYF.

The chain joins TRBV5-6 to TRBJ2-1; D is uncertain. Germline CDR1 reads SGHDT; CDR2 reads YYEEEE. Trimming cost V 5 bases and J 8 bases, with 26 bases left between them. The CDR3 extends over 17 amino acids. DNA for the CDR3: TGTGCCAGCAGTCCCAGGTCTCTGGAGTTGTGGGGTCATGAGCAGTTCTTC. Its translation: CASSPRSLELWGHEQFF.

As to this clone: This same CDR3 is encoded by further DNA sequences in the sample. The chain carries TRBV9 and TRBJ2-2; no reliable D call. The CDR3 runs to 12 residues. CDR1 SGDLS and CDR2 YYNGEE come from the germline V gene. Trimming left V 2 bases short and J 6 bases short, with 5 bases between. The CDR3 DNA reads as TGTGCCAGCAGCGTTGGCCCCGGGGAGCTGTTTTTT. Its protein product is CASSVGPGELFF. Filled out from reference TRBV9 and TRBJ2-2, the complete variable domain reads DSGVTQTPKHLITATGQRVTLRCSPRSGDLSVYWYQQSLDQGLQFLIQYYNGEERAKGNILERFSAQQFPDLHSELNLSSLELGDSALYFCASSVGPGELFFGEGSRLTVL.

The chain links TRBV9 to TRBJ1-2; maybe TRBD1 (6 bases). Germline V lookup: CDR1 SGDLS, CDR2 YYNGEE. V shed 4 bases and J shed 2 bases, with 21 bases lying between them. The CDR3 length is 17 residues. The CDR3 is CASSHIPRGGSNYGYTF. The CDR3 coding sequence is TGTGCCAGCAGCCACATACCTAGAGGGGGATCAAACTATGGCTACACCTTC.

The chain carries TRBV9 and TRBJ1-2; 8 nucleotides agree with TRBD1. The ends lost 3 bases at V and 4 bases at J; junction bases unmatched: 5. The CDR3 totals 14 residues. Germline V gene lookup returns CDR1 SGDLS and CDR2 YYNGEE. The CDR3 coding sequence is TGTGCCAGCAGCGGGACAGGGAACCCCTATGGCTACACCTTC. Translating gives CASSGTGNPYGYTF.

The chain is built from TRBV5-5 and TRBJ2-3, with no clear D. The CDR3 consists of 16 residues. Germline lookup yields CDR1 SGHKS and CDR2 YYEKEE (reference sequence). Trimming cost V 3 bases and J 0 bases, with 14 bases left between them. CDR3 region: CASSSTGPRSTDTQYF. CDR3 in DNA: TGTGCCAGCAGCTCTACTGGACCACGTAGCACAGATACGCAGTATTTT.

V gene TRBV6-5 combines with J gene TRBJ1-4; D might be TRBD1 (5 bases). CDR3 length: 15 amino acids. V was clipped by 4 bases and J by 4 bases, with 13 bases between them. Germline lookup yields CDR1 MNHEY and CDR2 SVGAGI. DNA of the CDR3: TGTGCCAGCAGTTTTGGGCAGGGAGTTAATGAAAAACTGTTTTTT. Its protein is CASSFGQGVNEKLFF.

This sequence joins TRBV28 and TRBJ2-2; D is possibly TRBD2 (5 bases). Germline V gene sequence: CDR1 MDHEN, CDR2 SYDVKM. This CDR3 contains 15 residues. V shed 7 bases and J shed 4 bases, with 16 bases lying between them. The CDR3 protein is CASTSVRETTGELFF. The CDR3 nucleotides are TGTGCCAGCACCTCCGTGAGGGAGACCACCGGGGAGCTGTTTTTT.

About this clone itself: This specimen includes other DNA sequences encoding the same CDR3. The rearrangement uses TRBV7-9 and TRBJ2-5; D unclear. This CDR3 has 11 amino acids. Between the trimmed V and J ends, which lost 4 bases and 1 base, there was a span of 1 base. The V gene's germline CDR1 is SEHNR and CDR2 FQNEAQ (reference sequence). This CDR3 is CASSSQETQYF. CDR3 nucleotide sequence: TGTGCCAGCAGCTCCCAAGAGACCCAGTACTTC.

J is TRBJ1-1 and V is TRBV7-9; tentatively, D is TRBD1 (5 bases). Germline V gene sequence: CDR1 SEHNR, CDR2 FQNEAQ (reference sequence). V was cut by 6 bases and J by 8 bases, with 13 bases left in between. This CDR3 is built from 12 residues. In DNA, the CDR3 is TGTGCCAGCAGATACCAGGGTGGGGAAGCTTTCTTT. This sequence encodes CASRYQGGEAFF.

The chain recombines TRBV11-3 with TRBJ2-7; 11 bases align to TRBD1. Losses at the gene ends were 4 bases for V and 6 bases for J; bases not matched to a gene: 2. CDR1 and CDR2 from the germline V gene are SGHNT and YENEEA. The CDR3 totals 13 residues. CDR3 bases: TGTGCCAGCAGCTCGGGACAGGGGGGCGAGCAGTACTTC. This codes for CASSSGQGGEQYF.

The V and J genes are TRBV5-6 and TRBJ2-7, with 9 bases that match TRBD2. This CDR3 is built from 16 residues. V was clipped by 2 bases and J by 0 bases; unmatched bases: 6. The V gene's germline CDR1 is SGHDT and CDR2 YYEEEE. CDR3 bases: TGTGCCAGCAGCTTTGGAGCGGGAGGAGGCTCCTACGAGCAGTACTTC. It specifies CASSFGAGGGSYEQYF.

In nucleotides, the CDR3 is TGTGCCACCAGCTTAGCGGGTTTATCGGGGGAGCAGTTCTTC. Residues: CATSLAGLSGEQFF. This rearrangement joins TRBV15 to TRBJ2-1; 7 nucleotides match TRBD2. Germline values: CDR1 LNHNV, CDR2 YYDKDF (reference sequence). This CDR3 is 14 amino acids long. The V and J ends lost 5 bases and 10 bases, in that order; junction bases with no gene match: 11.

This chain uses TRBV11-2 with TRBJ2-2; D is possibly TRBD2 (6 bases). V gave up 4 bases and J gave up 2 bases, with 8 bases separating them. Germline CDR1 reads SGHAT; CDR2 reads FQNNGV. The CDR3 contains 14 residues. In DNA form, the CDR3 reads TGTGCCAGCAGCTCGGGACTTAACACCGGGGAGCTGTTTTTT. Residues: CASSSGLNTGELFF.

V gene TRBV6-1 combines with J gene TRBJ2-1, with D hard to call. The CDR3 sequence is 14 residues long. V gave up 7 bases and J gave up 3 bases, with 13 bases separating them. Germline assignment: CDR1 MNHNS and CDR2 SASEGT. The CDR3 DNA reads TGTGCCAGCACTGCTCCAAGGGTCTACAATGAGCAGTTCTTC. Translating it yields CASTAPRVYNEQFF.

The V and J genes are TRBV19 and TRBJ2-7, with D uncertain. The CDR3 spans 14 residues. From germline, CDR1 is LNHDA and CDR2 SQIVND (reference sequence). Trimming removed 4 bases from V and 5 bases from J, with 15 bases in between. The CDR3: CASSTYGPEHEQYF. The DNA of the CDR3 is TGTGCCAGTAGTACATACGGGCCGGAGCACGAGCAGTACTTC.

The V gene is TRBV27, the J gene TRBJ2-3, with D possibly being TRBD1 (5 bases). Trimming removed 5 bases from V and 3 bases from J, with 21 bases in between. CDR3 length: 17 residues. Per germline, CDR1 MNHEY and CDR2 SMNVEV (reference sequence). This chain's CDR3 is CASSPKRQWMLTDTQYF. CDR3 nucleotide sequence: TGTGCCAGCAGTCCAAAACGACAGTGGATGTTGACAGATACGCAGTATTTT.

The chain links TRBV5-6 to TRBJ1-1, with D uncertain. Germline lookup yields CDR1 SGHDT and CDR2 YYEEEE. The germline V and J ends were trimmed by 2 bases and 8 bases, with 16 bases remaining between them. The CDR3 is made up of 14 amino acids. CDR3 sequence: CASSFGGPLVEAFF. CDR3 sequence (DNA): TGTGCCAGCAGCTTCGGCGGTCCGCTTGTGGAAGCTTTCTTT. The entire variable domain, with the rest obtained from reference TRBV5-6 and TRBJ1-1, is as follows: DAGVTQSPTHLIKTRGQQVTLRCSPKSGHDTVSWYQQALGQGPQFIFQYYEEEERQRGNFPDRFSGHQFPNYSSELNVNALLLGDSALYLCASSFGGPLVEAFFGQGTRLTVV.

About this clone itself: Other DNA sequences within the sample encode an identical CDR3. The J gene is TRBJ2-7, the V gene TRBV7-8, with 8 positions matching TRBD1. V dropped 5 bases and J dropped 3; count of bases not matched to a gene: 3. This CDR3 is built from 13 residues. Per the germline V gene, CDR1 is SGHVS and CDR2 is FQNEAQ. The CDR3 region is CASSPDRGYEQYF. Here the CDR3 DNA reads TGTGCCAGCAGCCCTGACAGGGGCTACGAGCAGTACTTC.

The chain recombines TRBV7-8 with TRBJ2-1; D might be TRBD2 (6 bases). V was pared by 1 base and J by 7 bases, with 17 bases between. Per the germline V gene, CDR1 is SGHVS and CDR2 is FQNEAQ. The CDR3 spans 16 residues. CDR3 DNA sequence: TGTGCCAGCAGCTTAGGGGTTCCATCCGCGGGGAATGAGCAGTTCTTC. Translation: CASSLGVPSAGNEQFF.